This T cell receptor beta chain was recorded in a study of T cell repertoires in aging, cancer and after chemotherapy. Study information: Six age groups, ranging from 30 or younger to 70 or older, included the donors. Study findings and constraints: Rebound thymic output was suggested by rising median generation probability during chemotherapy in each cancer cohort. Healthy donors lost TCR diversity with age mainly through richness, cancer patients through richness and evenness. Age-matched healthy donors had significantly more diverse, less clonal blood TCR repertoires than untreated cancer patients.

V shed 4 bases, J shed 4 bases, and the junction held 13 bases outside the gene matches. Germline V gene sequence: CDR1 SQVTM, CDR2 ANQGSEA. This CDR3 is 15 amino acids long. Points on this clonotype: Its antigen is not identified. With a much larger clone just one base away, this may be a read error.

Peripheral blood genomic DNA, not sorted cells or RNA, was the template. A mixed TRB-A/B primer pool amplified rearranged TRB by multiplex touch-down PCR. Using its own MiXCR run on the multiplex PCR reads, TCRdb lists one record per CDR3 protein. There are some 2,100 distinct CDR3 sequences in the sample; roughly 40% occur only once, and just over 25% lies in the top ten. The chain employs TRBV29-1 and TRBJ2-7, with 7 bases identical to TRBD1. The receptor was derived from a human donor with a solid tumor. The sequencing sample was made of blood. CDR3 bases: TGCAGCGTTGGGTTAGGGGGCAGGTTCTCATACGAGCAGTACTTC. Protein sequence: CSVGLGGRFSYEQYF.